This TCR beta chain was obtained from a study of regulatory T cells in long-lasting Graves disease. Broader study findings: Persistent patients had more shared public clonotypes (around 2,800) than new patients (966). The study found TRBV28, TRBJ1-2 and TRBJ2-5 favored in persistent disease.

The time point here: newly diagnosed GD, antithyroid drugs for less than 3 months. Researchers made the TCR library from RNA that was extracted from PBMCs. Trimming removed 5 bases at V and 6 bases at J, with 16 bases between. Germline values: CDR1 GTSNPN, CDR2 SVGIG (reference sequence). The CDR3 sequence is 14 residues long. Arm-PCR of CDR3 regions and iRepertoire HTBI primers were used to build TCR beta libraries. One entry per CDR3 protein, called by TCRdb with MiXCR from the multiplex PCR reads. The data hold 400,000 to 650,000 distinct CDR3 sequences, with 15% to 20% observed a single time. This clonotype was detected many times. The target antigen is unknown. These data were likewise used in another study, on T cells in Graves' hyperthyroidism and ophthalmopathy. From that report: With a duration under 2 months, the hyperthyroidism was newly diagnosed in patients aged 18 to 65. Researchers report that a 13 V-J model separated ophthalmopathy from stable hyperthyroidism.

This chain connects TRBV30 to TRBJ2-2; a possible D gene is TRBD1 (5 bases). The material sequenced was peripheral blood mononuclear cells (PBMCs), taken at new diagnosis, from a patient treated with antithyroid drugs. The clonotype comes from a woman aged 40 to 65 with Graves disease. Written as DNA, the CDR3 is TGTGCCTGGGGACGACAGAGTGCCTCCGGGGAGCTGTTTTTT. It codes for CAWGRQSASGELFF. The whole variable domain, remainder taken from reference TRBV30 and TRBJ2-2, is SQTIHQWPATLVQPVGSPLSLECTVEGTSNPNLYWYRQAAGRGLQLLFYSVGIGQISSEVPQNLSASRPQDRQFILSSKKLLLSDSGFYLCAWGRQSASGELFFGEGSRLTVL.